This entry features one T cell receptor (beta chain) sequence. Its antigen is unknown. The entry originates in a study of graft-versus-host responses after intestinal transplantation. The repertoire was sequenced with immunoSEQ multiplex PCR; TCRdb's copy has only in-frame clones and lacks some. The table includes 85,000 to 90,000 clones, 83% detected once. The germline V gene has CDR1 SGDLS and CDR2 YYNGEE. The CDR3 consists of 16 residues. Trimming shortened V by 0 bases and J by 4 bases, and 14 bases separated the two germline ends. The rearrangement uses TRBV9 and TRBJ1-5; D unclear. This sample comprised unstimulated CD8+ T cells sorted from spleen or lymph node cells, obtained before intestinal transplant. This TCR was sampled from a human donor who received an intestinal transplant. In nucleotides, the CDR3 is TGTGCCAGCAGCGTAGAGGAGACGTGGGCAAATCAGCCCCAGCATTTT. It codes for CASSVEETWANQPQHF.